This note documents a single T cell receptor (beta chain) sequence. The CDR3 contains 13 residues. Per germline, CDR1 SQVTM and CDR2 ANQGSEA. The trim removed 3 bases at V and 4 bases at J, leaving 2 bases unmatched. This record comes from a study of T-cell reconstitution after alpha-beta-depleted transplantation in children. This sample's TCRbeta library carried unique molecular identifier barcodes. TCRdb independently ran MiXCR on the PCR reads; one entry per CDR3 protein. This sample has 500,000 to 600,000 distinct CDR3 sequences, with around 20% found just once. The receptor was isolated from a human donor who donated a stem cell graft to a child with acute lymphoblastic leukemia. The gene calls are TRBV29-1 and TRBJ1-1; the match to TRBD1 covers 10 bases. The sample consisted of PBMCs from the stem cell graft donor, taken from the stem cell graft. DNA for the CDR3: TGCAGCGTTGATAGGACAGGGGGCACTGAAGCTTTCTTT. Amino acids: CSVDRTGGTEAFF.